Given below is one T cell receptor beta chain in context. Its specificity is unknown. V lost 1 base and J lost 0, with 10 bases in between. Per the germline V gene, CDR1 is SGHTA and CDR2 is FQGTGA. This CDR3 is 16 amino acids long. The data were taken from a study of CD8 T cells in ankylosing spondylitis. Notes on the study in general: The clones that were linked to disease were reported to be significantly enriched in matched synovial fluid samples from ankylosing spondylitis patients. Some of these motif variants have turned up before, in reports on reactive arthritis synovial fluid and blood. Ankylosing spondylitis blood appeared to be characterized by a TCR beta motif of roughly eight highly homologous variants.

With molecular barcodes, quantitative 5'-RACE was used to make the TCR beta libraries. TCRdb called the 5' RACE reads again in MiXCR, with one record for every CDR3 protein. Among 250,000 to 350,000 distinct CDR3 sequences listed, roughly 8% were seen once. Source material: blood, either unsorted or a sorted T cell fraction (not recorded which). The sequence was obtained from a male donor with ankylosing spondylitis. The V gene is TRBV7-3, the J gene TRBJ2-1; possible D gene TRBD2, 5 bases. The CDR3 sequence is CASSLIGEPSYNEQFF. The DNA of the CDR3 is TGTGCCAGCAGCTTAATCGGGGAACCCTCCTACAATGAGCAGTTCTTC.